What follows are 16 T cell receptor beta chains derived from one specimen sequenced in a study of T cells after yellow fever vaccination. MiXCR, run by TCRdb on the 5' RACE reads, gives a single entry per CDR3 protein. The table lists approximately 510,000 distinct CDR3 sequences, 21% of them singletons. The starting material was PBMCs, obtained more than 20 days after the first yellow fever vaccination. These receptor sequences come from a man aged 18 to 29 who received the YFV17D yellow fever vaccine.

This chain joins TRBV6-1 and TRBJ1-5; 8 bases map to TRBD1. In germline, CDR1 is MNHNS, CDR2 SASEGT. V lost 0 bases and J lost 4; bases outside the gene matches: 17. The CDR3 is 20 residues long. The CDR3 sequence is CASSEATVLGRTGINQPQHF. As DNA, the CDR3 is TGTGCCAGCAGTGAAGCGACGGTCCTCGGAAGGACAGGGATTAATCAGCCCCAGCATTTT.

A few counts support this clonotype. This sequence joins TRBV12-3 or TRBV12-4 and TRBJ2-7, with TRBD1 identical over 7 bases. The CDR3 runs to 16 residues. J was trimmed by 0 bases and V by 8 bases; bases with no gene match: 13. CDR3 coding DNA: TGTGCCAGCGCATCCCGGGGACAGCCGAACTCCTACGAGCAGTACTTC. This gives the protein CASASRGQPNSYEQYF.

This clonotype was recorded at least ten times. This chain joins TRBV5-1 and TRBJ1-1, with D maybe TRBD1 (6 bases). The CDR3 sequence is 14 residues long. V gave up 0 bases and J gave up 3 bases, with 9 bases separating them. In germline, CDR1 is SGHRS, CDR2 YFSETQ. CDR3 in amino acids: CASSLGAGDTEAFF. CDR3 coding DNA: TGCGCCAGCAGCTTGGGTGCAGGGGACACTGAAGCTTTCTTT.

The chain is built from TRBV5-1 and TRBJ1-4, with 9 bases matching TRBD1. Germline lookup yields CDR1 SGHRS and CDR2 YFSETQ. Trimming took 3 bases from V and 7 from J; bases not matched to a gene: 10. CDR3 length equals 16 residues. CDR3 region: CASSSSRTGASEKLFF. As DNA, the CDR3 is TGCGCCAGCAGCTCTTCAAGGACAGGGGCAAGTGAAAAACTGTTTTTT.

This clonotype has more than one count but fewer than ten. The chain carries TRBV7-9 and TRBJ2-3; 8 bases line up with TRBD1. CDR1 and CDR2 from the germline V gene are SEHNR and FQNEAQ (reference sequence). The CDR3 spans 17 residues. J was trimmed by 1 base and V by 0 bases; bases with no gene match: 6. This CDR3 is CASSLAGQGQGTDTQYF. CDR3 nucleotides: TGTGCCAGCAGCTTAGCCGGACAGGGCCAAGGCACAGATACGCAGTATTTT.

This clonotype was recorded a few times. The CDR3 region is CASRVAGGLGELFF. DNA of the CDR3: TGTGCCAGCAGAGTAGCGGGGGGGCTCGGGGAGCTGTTTTTT. The chain recombines TRBV12-3 or TRBV12-4 with TRBJ2-2, with TRBD2 identical over 11 bases. Germline trimming cut 6 bases from V and 7 bases from J; bases unmatched to any gene: 4. CDR3 length: 14 amino acids.

This chain joins TRBV3-1 and TRBJ2-5, with a tentative D call TRBD1 (6 bases). This CDR3 is built from 14 residues. Germline V lookup: CDR1 LGHDT, CDR2 YNNKEL (reference sequence). Trimming stripped 0 bases from V and 8 bases from J, with 13 bases between. The CDR3 bases are TGTGCCAGCAGCCAAGATGCACAGGGTCTTACCCAGTACTTC. Amino acid sequence: CASSQDAQGLTQYF.

This clonotype turned up a few times. This chain connects TRBV12-3 or TRBV12-4 to TRBJ1-3, with no clear D. This CDR3 contains 20 residues. Trimming removed 6 bases from V and 2 bases from J, with 29 bases in between. The CDR3 DNA is TGTGCCAGCAGCAACGGTCGCAGAGGGTTGGCCCGGCGGACTGGAAACACCATATATTTT. This sequence encodes CASSNGRRGLARRTGNTIYF.

The genes are TRBV5-1 and TRBJ2-5; 8 nucleotides align to TRBD2. V lost 2 bases and J lost 2; bases outside the gene matches: 8. This CDR3 region has 16 residues. Germline V gene sequence: CDR1 SGHRS, CDR2 YFSETQ. In nucleotides, the CDR3 is TGCGCCAGCAGCTTTAGCGGGGCGACGGGACAAGAGACCCAGTACTTC. It encodes CASSFSGATGQETQYF.

This clonotype was detected only a few times. This chain links TRBV11-2 with TRBJ2-7; perhaps TRBD2 as D (5 bases). With 7 bases removed from V and 0 bases from J, the gap between germline ends came to 16 bases. The CDR3 extends over 15 amino acids. Germline V gives CDR1 SGHAT, CDR2 FQNNGV. CDR3: CASTSWETGSYEQYF. CDR3 nucleotides: TGTGCCAGCACCTCTTGGGAGACGGGCTCCTACGAGCAGTACTTC.

This clonotype was seen a few times. The rearrangement joins TRBV20-1 to TRBJ2-5; a possible D gene is TRBD1 (6 bases). The CDR3 spans 14 residues. Trimming cost V 3 bases and J 1 base, with 12 bases left between them. The germline gives CDR1 DFQATT, CDR2 SNEGSKA (reference sequence). This CDR3 is CSARTPTGQETQYF. The CDR3 bases are TGCAGTGCTAGGACCCCGACAGGCCAAGAGACCCAGTACTTC.

J is TRBJ2-3 and V is TRBV6-5; D gene unclear. V dropped 0 bases and J dropped 0 bases, with 13 bases sitting between them. The CDR3 has 17 residues. Germline CDR1 reads MNHEY; CDR2 reads SVGAGI. The CDR3 DNA follows: TGTGCCAGCAGTTACTCGCTCTTGGGTGCTAGCACAGATACGCAGTATTTT. Translated, it gives CASSYSLLGASTDTQYF.

The chain couples TRBV7-2 to TRBJ1-6, with 9 bases fitting TRBD1. The germline CDR1 and CDR2 sequences are SGHTA and FQGNSA. The CDR3 is made up of 15 amino acids. Unmatched junction bases numbered 6, after V lost 5 bases and J lost 7 bases. The CDR3 spells CASSPRTGENSPLHF. CDR3 DNA: TGTGCCAGCAGCCCACGGACAGGGGAAAATTCACCCCTCCACTTT.

This clonotype appeared a few times. The DNA for the CDR3 is TGTGCCAGCAGCTCGGACACTTACACAGATACGCAGTATTTT. Translated, it gives CASSSDTYTDTQYF. The chain employs TRBV7-2 and TRBJ2-3, with D perhaps matching TRBD1 (5 bases). CDR1 is SGHTA, CDR2 FQGNSA, per germline. This CDR3 comprises 14 residues. Trimming removed 4 bases from V and 2 bases from J, with 10 bases in between.

The gene calls are TRBV4-1 and TRBJ1-1; the D is unclear. Germline V CDR1 and CDR2: MGHRA, YSYEKL. Trimming pared 4 bases from V and 5 bases from J, leaving 14 bases between. This CDR3 has 14 residues. The CDR3 loop is CASSRLDVGTEAFF. The DNA for the CDR3 is TGCGCCAGCAGCCGATTGGATGTTGGGACTGAAGCTTTCTTT.

This clonotype was observed a handful of times. V is TRBV7-2 and J is TRBJ1-1; 7 nucleotides line up with TRBD1. V was pared by 5 bases and J by 4 bases, with 13 bases of the junction left unmatched. This CDR3 region has 16 residues. Germline V gene data show CDR1 as SGHTA and CDR2 as FQGNSA. CDR3 sequence (DNA): TGTGCCAGCAGCCCCCCCCGGACAGGCCATGCCACTGAAGCTTTCTTT. Its translation: CASSPPRTGHATEAFF.